A selection of T cell receptor beta chains follows, all from one sample in a study of blood T cell repertoires in COVID-19. Profiling relied on immunoSEQ multiplex PCR, and the TCRdb table lists in-frame clones only, not all of them. Of roughly 190,000 clones listed, about 88% are singletons. Sequencing was done on a sample of peripheral blood. These receptors were taken from a woman of 80 years or more in a cohort sampled during active or convalescent COVID-19. Both conserved end residues are part of each CDR3. A D gene is named only where the DNA matches it firmly. Only part of the rows carry a size: once, few, many, or a class if the clone is expanded.

d_call: .
j_call: TRBJ1-4
v_call: TRBV5-8
clone_size: .
cdr3_aa: CASSLVRVGEKLFF
cdr3_nt: TGTGCCAGCAGCTTGGTCAGGGTGGGGGAAAAACTGTTTTTT

d_call: .
j_call: TRBJ1-2
v_call: TRBV19
clone_size: once
cdr3_aa: CASSIGTSYGYTF
cdr3_nt: TGTGCCAGTAGTATAGGGACATCCTATGGCTACACCTTC

d_call: .
j_call: TRBJ2-5
v_call: TRBV5-1
clone_size: few
cdr3_aa: CASSLDVPQWYF
cdr3_nt: TGCGCCAGCAGCTTGGACGTACCCCAGTGGTACTTC

d_call: .
j_call: TRBJ1-1
v_call: TRBV5-1
clone_size: .
cdr3_aa: CASSLSTTMNTEAFF
cdr3_nt: TGCGCCAGCAGCTTGAGCACCACCATGAACACTGAAGCTTTCTTT

d_call: .
j_call: TRBJ2-7
v_call: TRBV6-6
clone_size: .
cdr3_aa: CASSYLGLYEQYF
cdr3_nt: TGTGCCAGCAGTTACCTCGGACTCTACGAGCAGTACTTC

d_call: .
j_call: TRBJ2-7
v_call: TRBV12-3/TRBV12-4
clone_size: .
cdr3_aa: CASSLGQTYEQYF
cdr3_nt: TGTGCCAGCAGTTTGGGCCAAACCTACGAGCAGTACTTC

d_call: .
j_call: TRBJ2-3
v_call: TRBV11-2
clone_size: .
cdr3_aa: CASSFRGATDTQYF
cdr3_nt: TGTGCCAGCAGCTTCAGGGGTGCGACAGATACGCAGTATTTT

d_call: .
j_call: TRBJ1-5
v_call: TRBV11-2
clone_size: .
cdr3_aa: CASSPGTHPNQPQHF
cdr3_nt: TGTGCCAGCAGCCCGGGGACACACCCTAATCAGCCCCAGCATTTT

d_call: .
j_call: TRBJ2-7
v_call: TRBV10-1
clone_size: .
cdr3_aa: CASSDGGTLHEQYF
cdr3_nt: TGCGCCAGCAGTGACGGGGGGACACTTCACGAGCAGTACTTC

d_call: TRBD2
j_call: TRBJ2-3
v_call: TRBV18
clone_size: .
cdr3_aa: CASSSSPSGDTDTQYF
cdr3_nt: TGTGCCAGCTCATCAAGCCCTAGCGGGGACACAGATACGCAGTATTTT

d_call: .
j_call: TRBJ1-3
v_call: TRBV2
clone_size: once
cdr3_aa: CASRAAQSSGNTIYF
cdr3_nt: TGTGCCAGCAGGGCAGCGCAGAGCTCTGGAAACACCATATATTTT

d_call: TRBD2
j_call: TRBJ2-5
v_call: TRBV5-1
clone_size: .
cdr3_aa: CASSFPGGSRETQYF
cdr3_nt: TGCGCCAGCAGCTTCCCTGGCGGGAGCCGGGAGACCCAGTACTTC

d_call: .
j_call: TRBJ2-7
v_call: TRBV19
clone_size: .
cdr3_aa: CASKGGTYEQYF
cdr3_nt: TGTGCCAGTAAAGGGGGAACCTACGAGCAGTACTTC

d_call: TRBD1
j_call: TRBJ2-2
v_call: TRBV30
clone_size: .
cdr3_aa: CAYGQGRGELFF
cdr3_nt: TGTGCATATGGACAGGGTCGCGGGGAGCTGTTTTTT

d_call: .
j_call: TRBJ1-1
v_call: TRBV4-1
clone_size: once
cdr3_aa: CASSQAVEDLEAFF
cdr3_nt: TGCGCCAGCAGCCAAGCAGTGGAGGATCTTGAAGCTTTCTTT

d_call: TRBD1
j_call: TRBJ1-1
v_call: TRBV3-1/TRBV3-2
clone_size: .
cdr3_aa: CASSHHRGNTEAFF
cdr3_nt: TGTGCCAGCAGCCATCACAGGGGAAATACTGAAGCTTTCTTT

d_call: .
j_call: TRBJ1-4
v_call: TRBV9
clone_size: .
cdr3_aa: CASSPRQATNEKLFF
cdr3_nt: TGTGCCAGCAGCCCCCGACAGGCAACTAATGAAAAACTGTTTTTT

d_call: .
j_call: TRBJ2-1
v_call: TRBV19
clone_size: .
cdr3_aa: CASSIDEAGEQFF
cdr3_nt: TGTGCCAGTAGTATAGATGAGGCGGGTGAGCAGTTCTTC

d_call: .
j_call: TRBJ2-1
v_call: TRBV29-1
clone_size: .
cdr3_aa: CSVREYYNEQFF
cdr3_nt: TGCAGCGTTCGCGAGTACTACAATGAGCAGTTCTTC

d_call: TRBD1
j_call: TRBJ2-7
v_call: TRBV5-4
clone_size: .
cdr3_aa: CASSLEQGATEQYF
cdr3_nt: TGTGCCAGCAGCTTGGAACAGGGGGCGACCGAGCAGTACTTC

d_call: TRBD1
j_call: TRBJ1-3
v_call: TRBV9
clone_size: .
cdr3_aa: CASSVSSGQGVLSGNTIYF
cdr3_nt: TGTGCCAGCAGCGTAAGTTCCGGACAGGGAGTTCTCTCTGGAAACACCATATATTTT

d_call: .
j_call: TRBJ1-2
v_call: TRBV27
clone_size: .
cdr3_aa: CASRPRGANYGYTF
cdr3_nt: TGTGCCAGCAGGCCCCGGGGAGCTAACTATGGCTACACCTTC

d_call: .
j_call: TRBJ1-5
v_call: TRBV21-1
clone_size: few
cdr3_aa: CASSKGRWDRARQPQHF
cdr3_nt: TGTGCCAGCAGCAAGGGGCGATGGGACAGGGCGCGGCAGCCCCAGCATTTT

d_call: .
j_call: TRBJ1-2
v_call: TRBV6-5
clone_size: .
cdr3_aa: CATSRDRYNYGYTF
cdr3_nt: TGTGCCACCTCCCGGGATAGGTATAACTATGGCTACACCTTC

d_call: TRBD1
j_call: TRBJ2-3
v_call: TRBV10-1
clone_size: .
cdr3_aa: CASSSHRDRVDTQYF
cdr3_nt: TGCGCCAGCAGTTCCCACCGGGACAGGGTAGATACGCAGTATTTT

d_call: .
j_call: TRBJ1-1
v_call: TRBV29-1
clone_size: .
cdr3_aa: CSGGQGRAEAFF
cdr3_nt: TGCAGCGGAGGCCAGGGGAGAGCTGAAGCTTTCTTT

d_call: .
j_call: TRBJ1-1
v_call: TRBV21-1
clone_size: .
cdr3_aa: CASSKIGGVNTEAFF
cdr3_nt: TGTGCCAGCAGCAAAATAGGCGGGGTGAACACTGAAGCTTTCTTT

d_call: .
j_call: TRBJ1-1
v_call: TRBV2
clone_size: .
cdr3_aa: CASSEALEANTEAFF
cdr3_nt: TGTGCCAGCAGTGAAGCGTTAGAAGCGAACACTGAAGCTTTCTTT

d_call: .
j_call: TRBJ2-3
v_call: TRBV2
clone_size: .
cdr3_aa: CASRRAGTPNRDTQYF
cdr3_nt: TGTGCCAGCAGACGGGCAGGGACTCCTAATCGGGATACGCAGTATTTT

d_call: .
j_call: TRBJ2-3
v_call: TRBV29-1
clone_size: .
cdr3_aa: CSVEDRGTYTDTQYF
cdr3_nt: TGCAGCGTTGAAGACAGAGGCACCTACACAGATACGCAGTATTTT

d_call: .
j_call: TRBJ1-4
v_call: TRBV10-2
clone_size: .
cdr3_aa: CASSGAGRGEKLFF
cdr3_nt: TGCGCCAGCAGTGGTGCAGGGCGCGGTGAAAAACTGTTTTTT

d_call: .
j_call: TRBJ2-5
v_call: TRBV7-8
clone_size: .
cdr3_aa: CASSLAGGLGTQYF
cdr3_nt: TGTGCCAGCAGCTTAGCGGGGGGGCTGGGGACCCAGTACTTC

d_call: .
j_call: TRBJ1-5
v_call: TRBV24-1
clone_size: few
cdr3_aa: CATSAQGVQPQHF
cdr3_nt: TGTGCCACCAGTGCTCAGGGCGTGCAGCCCCAGCATTTT

d_call: .
j_call: TRBJ1-3
v_call: TRBV11-3
clone_size: many
cdr3_aa: CASSLRVWASSGNTIYF
cdr3_nt: TGTGCCAGCAGCTTACGTGTGTGGGCAAGCTCTGGAAACACCATATATTTT

d_call: TRBD1
j_call: TRBJ2-1
v_call: TRBV5-1
clone_size: once
cdr3_aa: CASSSPGQAYNEQFF
cdr3_nt: TGCGCCAGCAGCTCGCCGGGACAGGCGTACAATGAGCAGTTCTTC

d_call: .
j_call: TRBJ1-1
v_call: TRBV11-3
clone_size: .
cdr3_aa: CASSKDRLYEAFF
cdr3_nt: TGTGCCAGCAGCAAGGACAGACTCTATGAAGCTTTCTTT

d_call: .
j_call: TRBJ2-1
v_call: TRBV12-5
clone_size: .
cdr3_aa: CASGLAWGRRNEQFF
cdr3_nt: TGTGCTAGTGGTTTGGCGTGGGGGCGAAGAAATGAGCAGTTCTTC

d_call: TRBD2
j_call: TRBJ2-7
v_call: TRBV28
clone_size: once
cdr3_aa: CASSSWGGTYEQYF
cdr3_nt: TGTGCCAGCAGCTCCTGGGGGGGAACCTACGAGCAGTACTTC

d_call: .
j_call: TRBJ1-2
v_call: TRBV12-3/TRBV12-4
clone_size: .
cdr3_aa: CASSLQRVGYTF
cdr3_nt: TGTGCCAGCAGTTTGCAACGGGTCGGCTACACCTTC

d_call: .
j_call: TRBJ2-1
v_call: TRBV30
clone_size: .
cdr3_aa: CAWDKRASSYNEQFF
cdr3_nt: TGTGCCTGGGATAAGCGGGCTAGCTCCTACAATGAGCAGTTCTTC

d_call: .
j_call: TRBJ2-1
v_call: TRBV11-2
clone_size: .
cdr3_aa: CASSLARAYNEQFF
cdr3_nt: TGTGCCAGCAGCTTAGCCAGGGCGTACAATGAGCAGTTCTTC

d_call: TRBD1
j_call: TRBJ1-5
v_call: TRBV19
clone_size: .
cdr3_aa: CASSVGGTGIQPQHF
cdr3_nt: TGTGCCAGTAGTGTTGGCGGGACAGGGATTCAGCCCCAGCATTTT

d_call: TRBD1
j_call: TRBJ2-3
v_call: TRBV5-1
clone_size: .
cdr3_aa: CASSEGQGTDTQYF
cdr3_nt: TGCGCCAGCAGCGAGGGACAGGGCACAGATACGCAGTATTTT

d_call: .
j_call: TRBJ1-6
v_call: TRBV5-1
clone_size: few
cdr3_aa: CASSLDEISPLHF
cdr3_nt: TGCGCCAGCAGCTTGGACGAGATATCACCCCTCCACTTT

d_call: .
j_call: TRBJ1-4
v_call: TRBV5-1
clone_size: once
cdr3_aa: CASSDQRATNEKLFF
cdr3_nt: TGCGCCAGCAGCGACCAGCGAGCAACTAATGAAAAACTGTTTTTT

d_call: TRBD1
j_call: TRBJ1-4
v_call: TRBV6-5
clone_size: .
cdr3_aa: CASSPPAGGYEKLFF
cdr3_nt: TGTGCCAGCAGCCCCCCAGCAGGGGGCTATGAAAAACTGTTTTTT

d_call: TRBD1
j_call: TRBJ1-2
v_call: TRBV7-9
clone_size: .
cdr3_aa: CASSLAGDRNYGYTF
cdr3_nt: TGTGCCAGCAGCTTAGCGGGGGACAGGAACTATGGCTACACCTTC

d_call: .
j_call: TRBJ1-6
v_call: TRBV30
clone_size: .
cdr3_aa: CAWSRTETYNSPLHF
cdr3_nt: TGTGCCTGGAGCCGGACAGAGACATATAATTCACCCCTCCACTTT

d_call: .
j_call: TRBJ1-2
v_call: TRBV24-1
clone_size: .
cdr3_aa: CATSDWESGYTF
cdr3_nt: TGTGCCACCAGTGATTGGGAGAGCGGCTACACCTTC

d_call: TRBD2
j_call: TRBJ2-3
v_call: TRBV9
clone_size: .
cdr3_aa: CASSVLAGVSDTQYF
cdr3_nt: TGTGCCAGCAGCGTACTAGCGGGAGTTTCAGATACGCAGTATTTT

d_call: TRBD2
j_call: TRBJ2-3
v_call: TRBV2
clone_size: .
cdr3_aa: CASSERSGGSAFTDTQYF
cdr3_nt: TGTGCCAGCAGTGAAAGGAGCGGGGGGTCTGCCTTCACAGATACGCAGTATTTT

d_call: .
j_call: TRBJ1-5
v_call: TRBV7-9
clone_size: once
cdr3_aa: CASSLGTVNQPQHF
cdr3_nt: TGTGCCAGCAGCTTAGGGACAGTTAATCAGCCCCAGCATTTT